This entry features one T cell receptor (beta chain) sequence. This clone showed up just a few times. No much larger clone is present one base from it, and per-base qualities are unavailable. The record originates from a study of graft-versus-host responses after intestinal transplantation (dated by TCRdb to the early 2020s). About the investigation overall: The transplants that recipients received were multivisceral, liver-intestinal, or isolated intestinal. All recipients received anti-thymocyte globulin induction followed by maintenance tacrolimus and steroids for approximately 3 years. Instead of going to the commercial service, samples from a few later patients were sequenced in-house on an Illumina MiSeq and processed with MiXCR. A cohort of approximately 24 intestinal transplant recipients, including one retransplant, was enrolled, and a few patients lacking pretransplant specimens were excluded. Graft-versus-host and host-versus-graft alloreactive T cell clones were tracked in the graft, circulation and bone marrow after intestinal transplantation using bulk TCR-beta CDR3 sequencing. A peak of at least 4% donor T cells among recipient peripheral blood mononuclear cells was the definition used for donor T cell macrochimerism. To identify alloreactive clones, pre-transplant mixed lymphocyte reaction products were sequenced and compared with unstimulated pre-transplant donor and recipient T cells.

What the research found in general, with its limitations: In the allografts of patients with donor T cell macrochimerism, GvH to HvG T cell clonal ratios were high. Peak levels of circulating GvH clones were associated with declines in HvG clones early after transplant. GvH clones were detected in recipient bone marrow, and some of these GvH clones were observed earlier in ileal mucosa or blood, consistent with an intestinal mucosal origin. The conclusions were limited by the relatively low number and heterogeneity of the intestinal transplant patients.

The library was prepared using the immunoSEQ multiplex PCR assay. For most patients, genomic DNA was isolated with the Qiagen DNeasy Blood and Tissue Kit and shipped frozen to Adaptive Biotechnologies for TCR sequencing. For most patients, high-throughput TCR-beta CDR3 sequencing of genomic DNA was performed by Adaptive Biotechnologies. The authors' analysis ran thus. TCR sequencing data were retrieved from Adaptive's ImmunoSEQ software for around 20 patients, whereas three other patients were processed with MiXCR and VDJtools. To correct CD4 versus CD8 sorting errors, sequences present in both subsets at a frequency ratio below 5:1 were removed. CDR3 nucleotide sequences shared by donor and recipient were removed because the origin of these sequences could not be assigned. Alloreactive clones required at least 2-fold expansion over unstimulated cells and minimum CFSE-low frequency of 0.002% (template counts) or 0.001% (read counts). Mappable clones were those detected in sequenced pre-transplant spleen, lymph node, or MLR CFSE-low populations of the donor or recipient. The cumulative frequency of alloreactive clones was calculated as a percentage of all sequences, weighted by copy number. As stored in TCRdb, this immuneACCESS dataset retains in-frame rearrangements with V and J assigned. A fraction of the clones does not appear; measured against another copy, unresolved V genes explain less than half of the discrepancy, and the remainder lacks a known reason. D and trimming come from the DNA, and the V and J calls and clone size come from that table. The sample records 11,000 to 15,000 clones, approximately 36% of which are singletons. The top ten clonotypes cover around 2.3% of the sample.

The time point label of this sample denotes: cells obtained before transplantation from donor or recipient. Mixed lymphocyte reactions plated around 200,000 CFSE-labeled pre-transplant responders with around 200,000 irradiated violet-dye-labeled stimulators and were cultured for five to seven days. Proliferating CD3+CD4+CFSE-low and CD3+CD8+CFSE-low responder cells were FACS-sorted on a BD Influx sorter after the mixed lymphocyte reaction. V lost 3 bases and J lost 1 base; the stretch between them is 16 bases long. Reading the germline V gene gives CDR1 SGDLS and CDR2 YYNGEE. Inclusive of the bounding cysteine and phenylalanine, the CDR3 is 16 residues long. This entry keeps only the CDR3 DNA: 48 bases, framed from base 1.

The receptor comes from a human patient who received an intestinal transplant. The input for sequencing was alloreactive CD8+ T cells from a mixed lymphocyte reaction culture, taken before intestinal transplant. What this sample's cell subset or site label stands for: CFSE-low proliferating T cells sorted from roughly six-day pre-transplant mixed lymphocyte reaction (GvH or HvG direction). The chain is made from TRBV9 and TRBJ2-5; D gene: possibly TRBD1, on 6 matching bases. The CDR3 protein sequence reads: CASSAWTVPPQETQYF. The DNA sequence is as follows: TGTGCCAGCAGCGCCTGGACAGTCCCCCCCCAAGAGACCCAGTACTTC.